These 20 T cell receptor beta chains originate from one sample sequenced in a study of CD8 T cells in Susac syndrome. When the RNA was reverse transcribed, random hexamers were used with an input of roughly 0.45 to 1 ug. Using its own MiXCR run on the immunoSEQ multiplex PCR reads, TCRdb lists one record per CDR3 protein. Of 100,000 to 150,000 distinct CDR3 sequences listed, roughly 94% are singletons. Sequencing was carried out using CD4+ T cells from PBMCs. The receptors stem from a human donor in good health.

CDR3 in DNA: TGTGCCAGCAGTTTCCTAGCGGGACCCTACGAGCAGTACTTC. Protein: CASSFLAGPYEQYF. The chain couples TRBV12-3 or TRBV12-4 to TRBJ2-7; 9 bases line up with TRBD2. The junction had 2 bases not matched to a gene; V was cut back by 3 bases and J by 2 bases. The CDR3 runs to 14 residues.

The gene calls are TRBV19 and TRBJ2-1; 9 nucleotides match TRBD2. CDR3 length: 16 residues. Germline V gives CDR1 LNHDA, CDR2 SQIVND (reference sequence). The V gene end was trimmed by 2 bases and the J gene end by 7 bases; junction bases not matched to a gene: 9. The CDR3 coding sequence is TGTGCCAGTAGTATATTAGGCGGGAGGGCCGGGAATGAGCAGTTCTTC. This gives the protein CASSILGGRAGNEQFF.

The chain is built from TRBV20-1 and TRBJ2-5, with TRBD2 matching 14 bases. Germline CDR1 reads DFQATT; CDR2 reads SNEGSKA (reference sequence). The V gene end was trimmed by 3 bases and the J gene end by 0 bases; junction bases not matched to a gene: 0. The CDR3 covers 15 residues. The CDR3 here is CSARGLAGDQETQYF. For the CDR3, the DNA is TGCAGTGCTAGGGGACTAGCGGGAGACCAAGAGACCCAGTACTTC.

V and J are TRBV5-6 and TRBJ2-7, with D perhaps matching TRBD2 (5 bases). Germline V lookup: CDR1 SGHDT, CDR2 YYEEEE. This CDR3 has 14 amino acids. Trimming pared 6 bases from V and 4 bases from J, leaving 17 bases between. The CDR3 sequence is CASKLMGEDYEQYF. The CDR3 nucleotides read TGTGCCAGCAAATTGATGGGAGAGGATTACGAGCAGTACTTC.

This clonotype came up once. The rearrangement links TRBV30 to TRBJ2-2; no firm D call. From germline, CDR1 is GTSNPN and CDR2 SVGIG (reference sequence). The V end was cut by 5 bases, the J end by 2 bases, with 9 bases between. CDR3 size: 13 residues. The CDR3 spells CAWGFDNTGELFF. For the CDR3, the DNA is TGTGCCTGGGGGTTTGATAACACCGGGGAGCTGTTTTTT.

This chain joins TRBV2 and TRBJ2-3; 11 bases fit TRBD2. Looked up from germline, CDR1 is SNHLY and CDR2 is FYNNEI. With 11 bases clipped from V and 2 bases from J, the junction kept 3 bases outside the gene matches. The CDR3 contains 13 residues. The CDR3 sequence is CASGLADTDTQYF. The CDR3 DNA is TGTGCCTCGGGACTAGCGGACACAGATACGCAGTATTTT.

The genes are TRBV10-3 and TRBJ2-3; 12 nucleotides align to TRBD1. This CDR3 contains 17 residues. Germline CDR1 reads ENHRY; CDR2 reads SYGVKD. V lost 2 bases to trimming and J lost 2 bases; unmatched junction nucleotides: 5. The CDR3 DNA reads as TGTGCCATCAGTGAGGGGACAGGGGGCTCGGTCACAGATACGCAGTATTTT. Translation: CAISEGTGGSVTDTQYF.

Comments on this clonotype: Since no conserved phenylalanine or tryptophan closes the CDR3, a read error is the likely cause. The chain couples TRBV2 to TRBJ2-2; 7 bases map to TRBD1. V lost 9 bases to trimming and J lost 1 base; unmatched junction nucleotides: 5. The CDR3 runs to 14 residues. Germline-derived CDR1 and CDR2 are SNHLY and FYNNEI. CDR3 sequence: CASTGTENTGELFS. The CDR3 DNA sequence: TGTGCCAGTACCGGGACAGAGAACACCGGGGAGCTGTTTTCT.

V gene TRBV12-5 combines with J gene TRBJ1-5; no reliable D call. CDR3 length: 15 amino acids. V lost 2 bases, J lost 0 bases, and 8 bases lay in between. Germline CDR1 LGHNT, CDR2 FRNRAP. CDR3 residues: CASGLSTVSNQPQHF. CDR3 bases: TGTGCTAGTGGTTTGTCCACAGTTAGCAATCAGCCCCAGCATTTT.

The V call is TRBV12-3 or TRBV12-4, the J call TRBJ2-5; maybe TRBD2 (5 bases). Trimming left V 5 bases short and J 2 bases short, with 18 bases between. CDR3 length: 16 residues. The CDR3 coding sequence is TGTGCCAGCAGTCCGGGCCAACTTCCGGGACAAGAGACCCAGTACTTC. It encodes CASSPGQLPGQETQYF.

The chain uses TRBV20-1 and TRBJ2-7, with D possibly TRBD2 on 6 matching bases. V lost 3 bases and J lost 4, with 19 bases in between. Germline V gene lookup returns CDR1 DFQATT and CDR2 SNEGSKA (reference sequence). The CDR3 is made up of 15 amino acids. The CDR3 nucleotides are TGCAGTGCTAGGGAGGTCGCCGGGCTAGCGTACGAGCAGTACTTC. This codes for CSAREVAGLAYEQYF.

The V and J genes are TRBV28 and TRBJ2-5; no firm D call. Trimming took 4 bases from V and 5 from J, leaving 5 bases between them. Germline CDR1 is MDHEN and CDR2 is SYDVKM. This CDR3 comprises 11 residues. CDR3 DNA: TGTGCCAGCAGTTCTTTCGAGACCCAGTACTTC. Protein: CASSSFETQYF.

This chain connects TRBV3-1 to TRBJ1-1, with TRBD1 matching over 8 bases. Germline CDR1 reads LGHDT; CDR2 reads YNNKEL (reference sequence). The trim removed 1 base at V and 11 bases at J, leaving 6 bases unmatched. The CDR3 is 13 residues long. The CDR3 spells CASSQGTGLEAFF. DNA for the CDR3: TGTGCCAGCAGCCAAGGGACAGGGTTGGAGGCTTTCTTT.

The genes are TRBV5-6 and TRBJ1-3, with D perhaps TRBD1 (6 bases). V was trimmed by 5 bases and J by 9 bases, leaving 18 bases between them. The germline CDR1 and CDR2 sequences are SGHDT and YYEEEE. The CDR3 spans 14 residues. The CDR3 protein is CASREQYRVGTIYF. The CDR3 region has the DNA TGTGCCAGCAGAGAACAATACAGGGTGGGCACCATATATTTT.

DNA for the CDR3: TGTGCCAGCAGCGCCAGACTAGCGGCTGAGCAGTTCTTC. This codes for CASSARLAAEQFF. The chain couples TRBV7-9 to TRBJ2-1, with 9 bases that match TRBD2. J lost 9 bases, V lost 5 bases, and 5 bases had no gene match. The CDR3 is 13 residues long. The V gene's germline CDR1 is SEHNR and CDR2 FQNEAQ (reference sequence). The whole variable domain, remainder taken from reference TRBV7-9 and TRBJ2-1, is DTGVSQNPRHKITKRGQNVTFRCDPISEHNRLYWYRQTLGQGPEFLTYFQNEAQLEKSRLLSDRFSAERPKGSFSTLEIQRTEQGDSAMYLCASSARLAAEQFFGPGTRLTVL.

This clonotype was seen a few times. This chain links TRBV30 with TRBJ1-1, with D uncertain. V shed 0 bases and J shed 0 bases, with 2 bases lying between them. The CDR3 spans 12 residues. Germline-derived CDR1 and CDR2 are GTSNPN and SVGIG (reference sequence). The CDR3 nucleotides read TGTGCCTGGAGTGTACTGAACACTGAAGCTTTCTTT. This codes for CAWSVLNTEAFF.

This chain links TRBV27 with TRBJ2-7; D may be TRBD1 (5 bases). Looked up from germline, CDR1 is MNHEY and CDR2 is SMNVEV (reference sequence). This CDR3 is built from 14 residues. V shed 3 bases and J shed 0 bases, with 9 bases lying between them. The CDR3 region has the DNA TGTGCCAGCAGTTTCACGGACAACTCCTACGAGCAGTACTTC. This encodes CASSFTDNSYEQYF.

This chain joins TRBV18 and TRBJ1-1; 7 positions match TRBD1. The CDR3 contains 14 residues. The germline V gene has CDR1 KGHSH and CDR2 LQKENI. V was pared by 5 bases and J by 7 bases, with 10 bases of the junction left unmatched. The CDR3 sequence is CASSTRQGEGEAFF. In DNA form, the CDR3 reads TGTGCCAGCTCAACACGACAGGGAGAAGGTGAAGCTTTCTTT.

The rearrangement joins TRBV7-3 to TRBJ2-2; D may be TRBD2 (5 bases). Trimming took 4 bases from V and 5 from J, leaving 11 bases between them. Germline V gene data show CDR1 as SGHTA and CDR2 as FQGTGA. This CDR3 has 14 amino acids. The CDR3 spells CASSSGLNTGELFF. CDR3 DNA: TGTGCCAGCAGCTCCGGACTGAATACCGGGGAGCTGTTTTTT.

This clonotype was counted a single time. This chain uses TRBV5-8 with TRBJ2-2, with 11 nucleotides matching TRBD2. The V segment lost 4 bases and the J segment 3 bases; nucleotides outside the gene matches: 2. There are 15 residues in the CDR3. Germline CDR1 SGHTS, CDR2 YDEGEE. This chain's CDR3 is CASSGGLADTGELFF. DNA for the CDR3: TGTGCCAGCAGCGGGGGACTAGCGGACACCGGGGAGCTGTTTTTT.